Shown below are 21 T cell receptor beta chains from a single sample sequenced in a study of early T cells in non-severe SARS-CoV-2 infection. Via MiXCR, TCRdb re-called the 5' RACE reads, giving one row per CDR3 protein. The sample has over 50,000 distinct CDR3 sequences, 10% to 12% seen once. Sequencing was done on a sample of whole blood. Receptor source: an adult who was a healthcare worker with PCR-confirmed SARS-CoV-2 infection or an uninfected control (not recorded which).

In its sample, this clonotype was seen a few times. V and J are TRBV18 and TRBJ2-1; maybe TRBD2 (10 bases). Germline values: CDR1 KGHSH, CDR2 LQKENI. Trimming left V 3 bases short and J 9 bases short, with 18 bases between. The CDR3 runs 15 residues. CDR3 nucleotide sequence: TGTGCCAGCTCACCGGTAGCGGGGGGACAGGGTGAGCAGTTCTTC. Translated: CASSPVAGGQGEQFF.

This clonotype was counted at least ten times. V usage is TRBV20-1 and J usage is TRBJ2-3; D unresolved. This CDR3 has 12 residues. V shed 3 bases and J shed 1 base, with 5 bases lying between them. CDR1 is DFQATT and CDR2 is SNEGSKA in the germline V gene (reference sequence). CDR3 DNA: TGCAGTGCTAGGGACGGCACAGATACGCAGTATTTT. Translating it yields CSARDGTDTQYF.

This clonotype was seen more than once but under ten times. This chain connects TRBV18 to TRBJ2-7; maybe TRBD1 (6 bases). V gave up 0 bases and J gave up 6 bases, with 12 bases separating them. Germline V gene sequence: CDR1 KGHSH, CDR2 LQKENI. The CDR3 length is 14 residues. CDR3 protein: CASSPPHRVGEQYF. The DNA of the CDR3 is TGTGCCAGCTCACCACCACACAGGGTGGGCGAGCAGTACTTC.

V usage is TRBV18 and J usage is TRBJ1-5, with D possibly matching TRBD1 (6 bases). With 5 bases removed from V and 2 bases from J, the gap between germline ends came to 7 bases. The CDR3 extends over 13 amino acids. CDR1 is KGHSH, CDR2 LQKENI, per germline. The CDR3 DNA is TGTGCCAGCTCAAGGGGGGGCAATCAGCCCCAGCATTTT. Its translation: CASSRGGNQPQHF. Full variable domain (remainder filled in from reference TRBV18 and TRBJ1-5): NAGVMQNPRHLVRRRGQEARLRCSPMKGHSHVYWYRQLPEEGLKFMVYLQKENIIDESGMPKERFSAEFPKEGPSILRIQQVVRGDSAAYFCASSRGGNQPQHFGDGTRLSIL.

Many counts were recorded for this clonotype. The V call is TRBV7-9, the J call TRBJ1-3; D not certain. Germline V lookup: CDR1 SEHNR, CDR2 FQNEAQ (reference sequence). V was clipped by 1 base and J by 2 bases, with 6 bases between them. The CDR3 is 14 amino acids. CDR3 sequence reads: CASSLGNTGNTIYF. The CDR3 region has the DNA TGTGCCAGCAGCTTAGGCAACACTGGAAACACCATATATTTT.

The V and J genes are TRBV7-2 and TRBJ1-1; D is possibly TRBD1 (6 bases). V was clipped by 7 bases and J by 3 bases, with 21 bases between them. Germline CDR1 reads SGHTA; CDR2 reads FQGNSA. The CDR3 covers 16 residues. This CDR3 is CASTQGPQGSDTEAFF. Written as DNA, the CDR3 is TGTGCCAGCACCCAAGGCCCGCAGGGGTCTGACACTGAAGCTTTCTTT.

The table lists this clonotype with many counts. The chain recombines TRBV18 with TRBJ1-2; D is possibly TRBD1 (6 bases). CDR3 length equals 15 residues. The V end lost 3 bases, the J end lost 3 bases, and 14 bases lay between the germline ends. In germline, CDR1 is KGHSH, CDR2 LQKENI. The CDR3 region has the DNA TGTGCCAGCTCACCTACGGGGGCTTTGGACTATGGCTACACCTTC. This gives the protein CASSPTGALDYGYTF.

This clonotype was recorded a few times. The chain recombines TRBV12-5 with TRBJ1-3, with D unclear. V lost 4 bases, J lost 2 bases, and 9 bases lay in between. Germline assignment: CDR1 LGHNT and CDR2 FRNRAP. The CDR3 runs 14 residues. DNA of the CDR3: TGTGCTAGTGGTTCCGGAAGGACTGGAAACACCATATATTTT. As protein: CASGSGRTGNTIYF.

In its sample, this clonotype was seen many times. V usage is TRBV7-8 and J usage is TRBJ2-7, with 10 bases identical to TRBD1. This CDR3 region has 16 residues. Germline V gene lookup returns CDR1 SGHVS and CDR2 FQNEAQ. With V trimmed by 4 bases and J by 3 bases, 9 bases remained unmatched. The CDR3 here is CASSYTSGTGVYEQYF. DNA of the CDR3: TGTGCCAGCAGCTACACTTCGGGGACAGGGGTCTACGAGCAGTACTTC.

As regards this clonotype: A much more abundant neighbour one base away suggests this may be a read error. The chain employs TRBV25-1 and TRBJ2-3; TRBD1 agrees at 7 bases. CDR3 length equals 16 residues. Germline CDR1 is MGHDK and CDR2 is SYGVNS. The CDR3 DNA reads TGTGCCAGCAGTGGTCTGGGGGACAGCTACACAGCTACGCAGTATTTT. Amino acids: CASSGLGDSYTATQYF.

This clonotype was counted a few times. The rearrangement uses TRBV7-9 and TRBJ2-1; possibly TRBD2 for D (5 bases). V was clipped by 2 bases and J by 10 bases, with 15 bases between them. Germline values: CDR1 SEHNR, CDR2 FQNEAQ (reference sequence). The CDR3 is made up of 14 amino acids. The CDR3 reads CASSLLLRAGEQFF. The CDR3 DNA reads TGTGCCAGCAGCTTATTGTTGAGGGCTGGGGAGCAGTTCTTC.

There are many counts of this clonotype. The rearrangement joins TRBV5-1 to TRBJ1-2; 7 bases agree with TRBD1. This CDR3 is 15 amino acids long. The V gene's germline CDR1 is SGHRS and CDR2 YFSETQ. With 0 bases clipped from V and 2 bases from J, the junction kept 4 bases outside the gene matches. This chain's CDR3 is CASSLAGTDNYGYTF. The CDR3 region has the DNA TGCGCCAGCAGCTTGGCCGGGACAGACAACTATGGCTACACCTTC.

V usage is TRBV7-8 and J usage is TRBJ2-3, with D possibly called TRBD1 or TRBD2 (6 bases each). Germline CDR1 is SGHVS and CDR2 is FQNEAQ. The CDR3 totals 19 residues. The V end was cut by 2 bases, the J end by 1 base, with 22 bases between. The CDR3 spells CASSLRVGGLSSGTDTQYF. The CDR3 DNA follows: TGTGCCAGCAGCTTAAGGGTGGGGGGCCTAAGCTCTGGCACAGATACGCAGTATTTT.

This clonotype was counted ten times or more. The CDR3 DNA reads as TGCAGCGTTGAAGGTACAGGGCTGAACACTGAAGCTTTCTTT. Its protein is CSVEGTGLNTEAFF. The V and J genes are TRBV29-1 and TRBJ1-1; D perhaps matches TRBD1 (6 bases). Germline V lookup: CDR1 SQVTM, CDR2 ANQGSEA. The V end was cut by 1 base, the J end by 0 bases, with 9 bases between. The CDR3 is made up of 14 amino acids.

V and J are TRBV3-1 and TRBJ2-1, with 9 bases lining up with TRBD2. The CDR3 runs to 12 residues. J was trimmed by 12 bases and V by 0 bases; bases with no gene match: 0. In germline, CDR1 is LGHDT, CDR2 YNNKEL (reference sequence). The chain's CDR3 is CASSQDSGRQFF. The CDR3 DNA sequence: TGTGCCAGCAGCCAAGATAGCGGGAGGCAGTTCTTC.

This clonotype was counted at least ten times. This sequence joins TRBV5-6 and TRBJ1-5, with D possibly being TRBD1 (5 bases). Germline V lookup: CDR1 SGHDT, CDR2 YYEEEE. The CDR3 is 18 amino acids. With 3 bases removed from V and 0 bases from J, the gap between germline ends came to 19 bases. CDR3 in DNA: TGTGCCAGCAGCTCCGGGACTCCCACTCCAGGTAGCAATCAGCCCCAGCATTTT. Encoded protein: CASSSGTPTPGSNQPQHF.

CDR3 in amino acids: CAISLSQGANTQYF. In DNA form, the CDR3 reads TGTGCCATCAGTCTTAGTCAGGGGGCGAATACGCAGTATTTT. This sequence joins TRBV10-3 and TRBJ2-3, with 8 bases identical to TRBD1. CDR3 length equals 14 residues. Per germline, CDR1 ENHRY and CDR2 SYGVKD. After removal of 5 bases from V and 7 bases from J, the junction contained 8 bases not matched to a gene.

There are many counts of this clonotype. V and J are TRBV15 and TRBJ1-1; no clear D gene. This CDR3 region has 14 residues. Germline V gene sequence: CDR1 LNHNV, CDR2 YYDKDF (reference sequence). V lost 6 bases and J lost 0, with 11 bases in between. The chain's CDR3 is CATRHRALNTEAFF. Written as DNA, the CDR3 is TGTGCCACCAGGCACCGGGCATTGAACACTGAAGCTTTCTTT.

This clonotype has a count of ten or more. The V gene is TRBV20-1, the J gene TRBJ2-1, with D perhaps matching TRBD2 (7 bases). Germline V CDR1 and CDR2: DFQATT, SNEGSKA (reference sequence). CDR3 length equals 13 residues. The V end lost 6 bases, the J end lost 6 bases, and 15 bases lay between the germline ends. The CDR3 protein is CSAGGPGRNEQFF. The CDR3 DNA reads TGCAGTGCCGGGGGGCCAGGGCGCAATGAGCAGTTCTTC.

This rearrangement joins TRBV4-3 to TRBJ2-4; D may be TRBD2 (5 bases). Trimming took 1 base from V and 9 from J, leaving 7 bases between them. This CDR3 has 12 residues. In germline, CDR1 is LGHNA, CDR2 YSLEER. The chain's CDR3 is CASSQARGIQYF. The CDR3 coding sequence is TGCGCCAGCAGCCAAGCACGGGGCATTCAGTACTTC.

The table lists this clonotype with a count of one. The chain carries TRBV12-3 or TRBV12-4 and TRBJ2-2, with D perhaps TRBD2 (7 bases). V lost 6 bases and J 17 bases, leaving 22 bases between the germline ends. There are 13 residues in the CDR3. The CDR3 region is CASRGDWAGGLFF. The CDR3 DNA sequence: TGTGCCAGCAGAGGGGACTGGGCCGGGGGGCTTTTTTTT.